The sequence of this T cell receptor beta chain was determined in a study of blood T cell repertoires in COVID-19. The table came from immunoSEQ multiplex PCR; TCRdb's copy has only in-frame clones and leaves some out. This table has approximately 300,000 clones, roughly 90% appearing once. Germline V lookup: CDR1 WNHNN, CDR2 SYGVQD (reference sequence). CDR3 length: 16 residues. The V and J ends lost 6 bases and 0 bases, in that order; junction bases with no gene match: 9. Participants, roughly 18 to 89 years old, spanned 25 or so US areas. Clinical histories supplied by participants themselves formed the basis of cohort assignment. Recovered status applied to Cohort 3 donors who had two consecutive negative PCRs. It also applied to those with clearance or with symptom resolution.

This chain uses TRBV10-1 with TRBJ1-1, with TRBD1 identical over 8 bases. Sequencing was carried out using PBMCs or T cells enriched from blood (not recorded which). The TCR sequence derives from a man between 60 and 70 years old who had recovered from COVID-19. CDR3 region: CASRDRELPVNTEAFF. CDR3 nucleotides: TGCGCCAGCAGGGACAGGGAACTACCGGTGAACACTGAAGCTTTCTTT.